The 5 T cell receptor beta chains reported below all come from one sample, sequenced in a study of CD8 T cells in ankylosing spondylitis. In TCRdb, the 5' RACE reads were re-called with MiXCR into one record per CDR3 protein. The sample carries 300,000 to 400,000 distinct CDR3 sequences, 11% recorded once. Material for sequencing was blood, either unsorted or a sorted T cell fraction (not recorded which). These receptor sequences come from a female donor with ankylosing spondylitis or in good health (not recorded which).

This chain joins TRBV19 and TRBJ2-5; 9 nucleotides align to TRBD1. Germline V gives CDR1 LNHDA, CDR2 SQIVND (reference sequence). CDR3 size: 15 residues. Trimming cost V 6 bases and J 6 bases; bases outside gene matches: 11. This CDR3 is CASSSGTGSGKTQYF. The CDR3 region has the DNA TGTGCCAGTAGCTCCGGGACAGGGAGCGGAAAGACCCAGTACTTC. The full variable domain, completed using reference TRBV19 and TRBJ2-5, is DGGITQSPKYLFRKEGQNVTLSCEQNLNHDAMYWYRQDPGQGLRLIYYSQIVNDFQKGDIAEGYSVSREKKESFPLTVTSAQKNPTAFYLCASSSGTGSGKTQYFGPGTRLLVL.

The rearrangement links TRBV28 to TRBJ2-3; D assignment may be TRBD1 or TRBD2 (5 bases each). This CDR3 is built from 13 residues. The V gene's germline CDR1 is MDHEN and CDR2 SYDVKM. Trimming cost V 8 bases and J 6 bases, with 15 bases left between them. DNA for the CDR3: TGTGCCAGCGAGGGACGTAGTGGGGATACGCAGTATTTT. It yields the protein CASEGRSGDTQYF.

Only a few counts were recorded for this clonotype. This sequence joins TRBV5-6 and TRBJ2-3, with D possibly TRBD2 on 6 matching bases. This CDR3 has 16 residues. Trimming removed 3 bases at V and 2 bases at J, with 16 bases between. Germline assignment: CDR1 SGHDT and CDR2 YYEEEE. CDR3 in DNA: TGTGCCAGCAGCTCCCTAAACGCGGGGTACACAGATACGCAGTATTTT. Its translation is CASSSLNAGYTDTQYF.

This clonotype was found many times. CDR3 nucleotides: TGCGCCAGCAGCTTAGGAAAAGGGGCTAATGAAAAACTGTTTTTT. This sequence encodes CASSLGKGANEKLFF. V gene TRBV5-1 combines with J gene TRBJ1-4; D is perhaps TRBD1 (5 bases). CDR3 length: 15 amino acids. The V gene's germline CDR1 is SGHRS and CDR2 YFSETQ. Trimming shortened V by 2 bases and J by 3 bases, and 11 bases separated the two germline ends.

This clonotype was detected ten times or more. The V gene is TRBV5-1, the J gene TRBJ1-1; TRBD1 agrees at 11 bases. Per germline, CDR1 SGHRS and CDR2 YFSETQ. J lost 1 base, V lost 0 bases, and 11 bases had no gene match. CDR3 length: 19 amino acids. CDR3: CASSLDSRDRGGRNTEAFF. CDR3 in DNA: TGCGCCAGCAGCTTGGATTCTAGGGACAGGGGGGGACGGAACACTGAAGCTTTCTTT. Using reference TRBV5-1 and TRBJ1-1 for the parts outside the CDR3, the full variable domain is KAGVTQTPRYLIKTRGQQVTLSCSPISGHRSVSWYQQTPGQGLQFLFEYFSETQRNKGNFPGRFSGRQFSNSRSEMNVSTLELGDSALYLCASSLDSRDRGGRNTEAFFGQGTRLTVV.